The 30 T cell receptor beta chains in this list originate from one sample, sequenced in a study of CD8+ T cells in alopecia areata. cDNA prepared by RNA extraction and subsequent reverse transcription served as the template for sequencing. Method: immunoSEQ multiplex PCR; TCRdb's copy keeps in-frame clones and lacks some. The data show about 60,000 clones, about half seen once. The sample's treatment: oral pan-JAK inhibitor, 5-10 mg twice daily. Sequencing was performed on CD8+ T cells sorted from blood, taken between weeks 36 and 40, from a patient treated with tofacitinib. All receptors come from a human donor with alopecia areata.

The rearrangement joins TRBV2 to TRBJ2-7, with 9 positions matching TRBD1. Germline lookup yields CDR1 SNHLY and CDR2 FYNNEI. J was trimmed by 5 bases and V by 8 bases; bases with no gene match: 16. This CDR3 spans 16 amino acids. DNA for the CDR3: TGTGCCAGCTCCCCGGAGAGGATGGGGACAGGGCACGAGCAGTACTTC. Translation gives CASSPERMGTGHEQYF.

The CDR3 DNA reads as TGCGCCAGCAGCCAAGACCGGCAGGCTAACTATGGCTACACCTTC. Amino acid sequence: CASSQDRQANYGYTF. The chain couples TRBV4-1 to TRBJ1-2; D not certain. The CDR3 contains 15 residues. The V gene's germline CDR1 is MGHRA and CDR2 YSYEKL. V was trimmed by 0 bases and J by 0 bases, leaving 8 bases between them.

The chain couples TRBV6-1 to TRBJ2-2, with D possibly TRBD2 on 7 matching bases. The CDR3 is 15 amino acids. V lost 2 bases and J 6 bases, leaving 13 bases between the germline ends. Germline CDR1 MNHNS, CDR2 SASEGT. Here the CDR3 reads CASSESGGGAGELFF. CDR3 DNA sequence: TGTGCCAGCAGTGAAAGCGGAGGGGGGGCCGGGGAGCTGTTTTTT.

The chain joins TRBV27 to TRBJ2-2; 11 bases map to TRBD2. The V gene's germline CDR1 is MNHEY and CDR2 SMNVEV (reference sequence). V trimming: 5 bases; J trimming: 3 bases; junction bases outside the gene matches: 5. This CDR3 comprises 16 residues. This chain's CDR3 is CASSQTSGTYTGELFF. The CDR3 DNA sequence: TGTGCCAGCAGTCAGACTAGCGGGACTTACACCGGGGAGCTGTTTTTT.

The CDR3 DNA follows: TGTGCCAGCAGCTTCCCCCCAGAGACCCAGTACTTC. Translated, it gives CASSFPPETQYF. This rearrangement joins TRBV7-8 to TRBJ2-5; D is ambiguous. The CDR3 spans 12 residues. Germline CDR1 reads SGHVS; CDR2 reads FQNEAQ. Trimming shortened V by 3 bases and J by 4 bases, and 6 bases separated the two germline ends.

The CDR3 sequence is CASSLGTSGNTGELFF. The CDR3 region has the DNA TGTGCCAGCAGCTTGGGGACTAGTGGAAACACCGGGGAGCTGTTTTTT. The V gene is TRBV5-4, the J gene TRBJ2-2; TRBD2 matches 7 bases. Germline loops: CDR1 SGHNT, CDR2 YYREEE (reference sequence). Trimming at V came to 0 bases and at J to 2 bases, leaving 4 bases not matched to a gene. The CDR3 sequence is 16 residues long.

This chain connects TRBV2 to TRBJ2-7, with 9 bases fitting TRBD2. This CDR3 region has 16 residues. V shed 6 bases and J 0 bases; nucleotides not matched to a gene: 9. Germline lookup yields CDR1 SNHLY and CDR2 FYNNEI. DNA for the CDR3: TGTGCCAGCAGGATTGATACTAGCGGGCGCTCCTACGAGCAGTACTTC. It encodes CASRIDTSGRSYEQYF.

There are a few counts of this clone. The V call is TRBV29-1, the J call TRBJ2-7; the D gene is possibly TRBD1 (7 bases). The CDR3 length is 15 residues. Looked up from germline, CDR1 is SQVTM and CDR2 is ANQGSEA. The V end was cut by 4 bases, the J end by 2 bases, with 18 bases between. CDR3 in DNA: TGCAGCGTTGGGTTAGCGGACAGGTCCCCCTACGAGCAGTACTTC. It yields the protein CSVGLADRSPYEQYF.

The J gene is TRBJ2-7, the V gene TRBV4-1, with D possibly TRBD1 on 6 matching bases. The CDR3 is 13 amino acids. V was shortened by 2 bases and J by 6 bases, with 11 bases between the two germline ends. Germline CDR1 and CDR2: MGHRA and YSYEKL. CDR3 region: CASSQTGFFEQYF. For the CDR3, the DNA is TGCGCCAGCAGCCAAACAGGGTTTTTCGAGCAGTACTTC.

The rearrangement joins TRBV19 to TRBJ2-7, with D perhaps matching TRBD1 or TRBD2 (5 bases each). Trimming stripped 2 bases from V and 4 bases from J, with 9 bases between. CDR3 length: 13 amino acids. Germline assignment: CDR1 LNHDA and CDR2 SQIVND (reference sequence). DNA of the CDR3: TGTGCCAGTAGTATACTGGGGGATTACGAGCAGTACTTC. Its protein is CASSILGDYEQYF.

This clone was picked up many times. The CDR3 coding sequence is TGTGCCAGCAGACAGGTTATCGGCTACACCTTC. Protein product: CASRQVIGYTF. V usage is TRBV6-6 and J usage is TRBJ1-2; D is perhaps TRBD1 (5 bases). V lost 6 bases and J lost 8, with 10 bases in between. Germline values: CDR1 MNHNY, CDR2 SVGAGI (reference sequence). The length of the CDR3 is 11 residues.

J is TRBJ2-2 and V is TRBV7-9; TRBD1 matches at 7 bases. Germline CDR1 and CDR2: SEHNR and FQNEAQ (reference sequence). The V and J ends lost 5 bases and 6 bases, in that order; junction bases with no gene match: 9. The CDR3 is made up of 15 amino acids. CDR3 nucleotide sequence: TGTGCCAGCAGCCCCCCCACAGGGGTCGCCGGGGAGCTGTTTTTT. Residues: CASSPPTGVAGELFF.

This clone was counted only a few times. The gene calls are TRBV7-2 and TRBJ2-1, with a possible D match to TRBD1 (5 bases). This CDR3 contains 15 residues. CDR1 and CDR2 (germline): SGHTA, FQGNSA. Trimming shortened V by 2 bases and J by 4 bases, and 12 bases separated the two germline ends. CDR3 amino acids: CASSLPIDRYNEQFF. CDR3 nucleotide sequence: TGTGCCAGCAGCTTACCCATAGACAGATACAATGAGCAGTTCTTC.

The table lists this clone with a few counts. V is TRBV7-6 and J is TRBJ2-3, with 14 bases matching TRBD2. V lost 3 bases and J lost 6; bases outside the gene matches: 2. The CDR3 spans 15 residues. From germline, CDR1 is SGHVS and CDR2 FNYEAQ. The chain's CDR3 is CASSLTSGRADTQYF. The CDR3 DNA reads as TGTGCCAGCAGCTTGACTAGCGGGAGGGCGGATACGCAGTATTTT.

This clone turned up a few times. J is TRBJ1-1 and V is TRBV29-1, with D tentatively TRBD1 (6 bases). V lost 6 bases to trimming and J lost 8 bases, with 13 bases between them. Germline CDR1 reads SQVTM; CDR2 reads ANQGSEA. There are 11 residues in the CDR3. This chain's CDR3 is CSVPWGTEAFF. CDR3 DNA sequence: TGCAGCGTGCCCTGGGGGACAGAAGCTTTCTTT. The entire variable domain, with the rest obtained from reference TRBV29-1 and TRBJ1-1, is as follows: SAVISQKPSRDICQRGTSLTIQCQVDSQVTMMFWYRQQPGQSLTLIATANQGSEATYESGFVIDKFPISRPNLTFSTLTVSNMSPEDSSIYLCSVPWGTEAFFGQGTRLTVV.

This chain uses TRBV25-1 with TRBJ1-2; D remains ambiguous. Trimming left V 2 bases short and J 7 bases short, with 8 bases between. The CDR3 has 12 residues. Germline values: CDR1 MGHDK, CDR2 SYGVNS. The CDR3 here is CASSENGVGYTF. The CDR3 nucleotides read TGTGCCAGCAGTGAAAATGGGGTTGGCTACACCTTC.

The chain employs TRBV29-1 and TRBJ2-3, with TRBD2 as a possible D gene (5 bases). V shed 0 bases and J shed 2 bases, with 6 bases lying between them. The length of the CDR3 is 13 residues. CDR1 and CDR2 from the germline V gene are SQVTM and ANQGSEA. The DNA for the CDR3 is TGCAGCGTTGAAGATGGACTCACAGATACGCAGTATTTT. Translated: CSVEDGLTDTQYF.

This chain uses TRBV27 with TRBJ2-5; 8 bases are shared with TRBD2. Per the germline V gene, CDR1 is MNHEY and CDR2 is SMNVEV (reference sequence). With 3 bases clipped from V and 5 bases from J, the junction kept 8 bases outside the gene matches. The CDR3 contains 15 residues. The CDR3 loop is CASSFREGGGETQYF. Here the CDR3 DNA reads TGTGCCAGCAGTTTCCGGGAGGGAGGAGGGGAGACCCAGTACTTC.

The table lists this clone with a few counts. The genes are TRBV2 and TRBJ2-7; D gene unclear. The CDR3 contains 14 residues. Germline CDR1 is SNHLY and CDR2 is FYNNEI. The germline V and J ends were trimmed by 2 bases and 5 bases, with 13 bases remaining between them. CDR3 sequence (DNA): TGTGCCAGCAGTGAACTGAGGAAGGCACACGAGCAGTACTTC. This gives the protein CASSELRKAHEQYF.

The V and J genes are TRBV2 and TRBJ2-1, with 9 nucleotides matching TRBD2. CDR3 length equals 16 residues. The ends lost 5 bases at V and 0 bases at J; junction bases unmatched: 5. Germline V CDR1 and CDR2: SNHLY, FYNNEI. The CDR3 region has the DNA TGTGCCAGCAGTCGGATTAGCGGGAGCTCCTACAATGAGCAGTTCTTC. It specifies CASSRISGSSYNEQFF.

V and J are TRBV2 and TRBJ2-3; D gene uncertain. The V gene's germline CDR1 is SNHLY and CDR2 FYNNEI. The CDR3 has 15 amino acids. With 1 base removed from V and 2 bases from J, the gap between germline ends came to 10 bases. The CDR3 sequence: CASSEGRRITDTQYF. CDR3 nucleotide sequence: TGTGCCAGCAGTGAAGGCAGGCGTATCACAGATACGCAGTATTTT.

This clone has just a few counts. The rearrangement joins TRBV7-9 to TRBJ2-7; TRBD2 agrees at 10 bases. The length of the CDR3 is 15 residues. Germline V lookup: CDR1 SEHNR, CDR2 FQNEAQ (reference sequence). V dropped 2 bases and J dropped 3; count of bases not matched to a gene: 4. CDR3 nucleotides: TGTGCCAGCAGCTTAAGCGGGAGGGCCTTCTACGAGCAGTACTTC. It is translated as CASSLSGRAFYEQYF.

V is TRBV30 and J is TRBJ2-3; no clear D gene. Germline V gene lookup returns CDR1 GTSNPN and CDR2 SVGIG (reference sequence). Trimming cost V 0 bases and J 5 bases, with 12 bases left between them. The CDR3 loop spans 14 amino acids. The CDR3 reads CAWSVATNRDTQYF. In nucleotides, the CDR3 is TGTGCCTGGAGTGTAGCAACCAACCGAGATACGCAGTATTTT.

This clone came up a few times. V usage is TRBV29-1 and J usage is TRBJ1-1; 7 bases line up with TRBD1. From germline, CDR1 is SQVTM and CDR2 ANQGSEA. With 6 bases clipped from V and 5 bases from J, the junction kept 3 bases outside the gene matches. The CDR3 sequence is 11 residues long. The CDR3 protein is CSVSGGTEAFF. Here the CDR3 DNA reads TGCAGCGTCTCAGGGGGGACTGAAGCTTTCTTT.

V and J are TRBV10-3 and TRBJ2-6; 9 bases align to TRBD1. The CDR3 is 21 amino acids. With 6 bases clipped from V and 4 bases from J, the junction kept 22 bases outside the gene matches. Germline CDR1 is ENHRY and CDR2 is SYGVKD. The CDR3 sequence is CAISHSRDRVNNPWGANVLTF. CDR3 in DNA: TGTGCCATCAGCCATTCCCGGGACAGGGTAAATAATCCGTGGGGGGCCAACGTCCTGACTTTC.

This clone was counted a few times. The chain has TRBV2 and TRBJ1-2; D is unresolved. V shed 4 bases and J shed 8 bases, with 8 bases lying between them. The CDR3 sequence is 11 residues long. The germline gives CDR1 SNHLY, CDR2 FYNNEI. The CDR3 loop reads CASSAAAGYTF. The CDR3 coding sequence is TGTGCCAGCAGTGCCGCGGCGGGCTACACCTTC. The variable domain in full, completed from reference TRBV2 and TRBJ1-2, reads EPEVTQTPSHQVTQMGQEVILRCVPISNHLYFYWYRQILGQKVEFLVSFYNNEISEKSEIFDDQFSVERPDGSNFTLKIRSTKLEDSAMYFCASSAAAGYTFGSGTRLTVV.

The V and J genes are TRBV29-1 and TRBJ2-7, with 11 bases identical to TRBD2. The ends lost 6 bases at V and 3 bases at J; junction bases unmatched: 4. Germline CDR1 and CDR2: SQVTM and ANQGSEA. The CDR3 has 13 amino acids. CDR3 sequence: CSVVTSGSYEQYF. The CDR3 DNA is TGCAGCGTCGTAACTAGCGGGAGCTACGAGCAGTACTTC.

This clone has more than one count but fewer than ten. The rearrangement links TRBV29-1 to TRBJ2-7; 11 nucleotides line up with TRBD1. Germline V gene data show CDR1 as SQVTM and CDR2 as ANQGSEA. CDR3 length equals 13 residues. The ends lost 7 bases at V and 3 bases at J; junction bases unmatched: 5. CDR3 sequence (DNA): TGCAGCGCCACCGGGACAGGGGGCTACGAGCAGTACTTC. Translation: CSATGTGGYEQYF.

This clone was recorded a few times. The genes are TRBV4-1 and TRBJ2-1; D is unclear. The CDR3 is 14 residues long. Germline loops: CDR1 MGHRA, CDR2 YSYEKL. Trimming stripped 1 base from V and 2 bases from J, with 6 bases between. CDR3 sequence reads: CASSQVGAYNEQFF. In DNA form, the CDR3 reads TGCGCCAGCAGCCAAGTAGGAGCCTACAATGAGCAGTTCTTC.

This clone was counted only a few times. The chain links TRBV6-5 to TRBJ1-2, with 8 bases fitting TRBD1. The CDR3 is 14 residues long. Germline V gives CDR1 MNHEY, CDR2 SVGAGI. The V and J ends lost 0 bases and 8 bases, in that order; junction bases with no gene match: 5. CDR3 coding DNA: TGTGCCAGCAGTTACTCCCCGACAGGGGAGGGCTACACCTTC. Translating gives CASSYSPTGEGYTF.